What follows are 22 T cell receptor beta chains derived from one specimen sequenced in a study of blood T cell repertoires in COVID-19. The table came from immunoSEQ multiplex PCR; TCRdb's copy has only in-frame clones and leaves some out. The sample includes 250,000 to 350,000 clones, 70% to 90% of them seen just once. Sequencing input: peripheral blood. The origin of the receptors is a woman in her forties or fifties with active or convalescent COVID-19.

As to this clone: Within the sample, other DNA sequences also encode this same CDR3. This chain joins TRBV10-2 and TRBJ2-7; 9 nucleotides agree with TRBD2. The CDR3 has 12 residues. Germline CDR1 is WSHSY and CDR2 is SAAADI. Unmatched junction bases numbered 1, after V lost 6 bases and J lost 4 bases. The CDR3, as DNA: TGCGCCAGCAGGACTAGCGGATACGAGCAGTACTTC. Protein: CASRTSGYEQYF.

The chain couples TRBV6-2 or TRBV6-3 to TRBJ1-2, with 10 bases that match TRBD1. Germline lookup yields CDR1 MNHEY and CDR2 SVGEGT. The CDR3 contains 15 residues. V dropped 4 bases and J dropped 4; count of bases not matched to a gene: 6. The CDR3 here is CASSFTGTGVYGYTF. The CDR3 nucleotides read TGTGCCAGCAGTTTTACCGGGACAGGGGTCTATGGCTACACCTTC.

This clone was found once. V and J are TRBV10-3 and TRBJ1-5, with 8 bases aligning to TRBD1. The CDR3 loop spans 15 amino acids. The germline CDR1 and CDR2 sequences are ENHRY and SYGVKD. V shed 4 bases, J shed 4 bases, and the junction held 6 bases outside the gene matches. The CDR3 sequence is CAISASGQGNQPQHF. CDR3 bases: TGTGCCATCAGTGCTTCAGGACAGGGAAATCAGCCCCAGCATTTT.

The J gene is TRBJ2-7, the V gene TRBV6-2 or TRBV6-3; 10 bases agree with TRBD2. V shed 2 bases, J shed 3 bases, and the junction held 10 bases outside the gene matches. In germline, CDR1 is MNHEY, CDR2 SVGEGT. CDR3 length: 17 residues. CDR3 amino acids: CASSYGRASGSVYEQYF. Written as DNA, the CDR3 is TGTGCCAGCAGTTACGGGCGGGCTAGCGGGAGTGTCTACGAGCAGTACTTC.

This clone was seen a few times. The CDR3 DNA sequence: TGTGCCAGCTCACCAAATATTGAGGGAGCTAACTATGGCTACACCTTC. Translation: CASSPNIEGANYGYTF. The chain uses TRBV18 and TRBJ1-2; D gene uncertain. Trimming shortened V by 2 bases and J by 0 bases, and 13 bases separated the two germline ends. Germline V gene lookup returns CDR1 KGHSH and CDR2 LQKENI. The length of the CDR3 is 16 residues.

The CDR3, as DNA: TGTGCCAGCAGTTTTAATTATGGCTACACCTTC. It translates to CASSFNYGYTF. V usage is TRBV12-3 or TRBV12-4 and J usage is TRBJ1-2; D is ambiguous. With 3 bases removed from V and 5 bases from J, the gap between germline ends came to 4 bases. The CDR3 totals 11 residues.

The gene calls are TRBV7-2 and TRBJ2-2; D is uncertain. This CDR3 is 14 amino acids long. CDR1 is SGHTA and CDR2 is FQGNSA in the germline V gene. V was clipped by 1 base and J by 4 bases, with 7 bases between them. CDR3 amino acids: CASSLESSTGELFF. The CDR3 DNA reads TGTGCCAGCAGCTTAGAGAGTAGCACCGGGGAGCTGTTTTTT.

The V call is TRBV2, the J call TRBJ1-2; 9 bases agree with TRBD1. There are 15 residues in the CDR3. CDR1 SNHLY and CDR2 FYNNEI come from the germline V gene. V was pared by 0 bases and J by 3 bases, with 2 bases of the junction left unmatched. The CDR3: CASSEARTGDYGYTF. In DNA, the CDR3 is TGTGCCAGCAGTGAAGCGAGGACAGGGGACTATGGCTACACCTTC.

The J gene is TRBJ1-2, the V gene TRBV30, with D possibly TRBD1 on 6 matching bases. The CDR3 contains 13 residues. Per germline, CDR1 GTSNPN and CDR2 SVGIG (reference sequence). V was clipped by 0 bases and J by 4 bases, with 9 bases between them. The CDR3 loop reads CAWSVQGAYGYTF. Here the CDR3 DNA reads TGTGCCTGGAGTGTACAGGGCGCCTATGGCTACACCTTC.

The chain carries TRBV7-2 and TRBJ2-7, with D perhaps TRBD1 (5 bases). V dropped 3 bases and J dropped 1 base, with 7 bases sitting between them. CDR3 length: 13 amino acids. Germline CDR1 and CDR2: SGHTA and FQGNSA. CDR3 nucleotide sequence: TGTGCCAGCAGCTTCAGGGCATCCTACGAGCAGTACTTC. Amino acid sequence: CASSFRASYEQYF.

The rearrangement links TRBV3-1 (or the pseudogene TRBV3-2) to TRBJ1-3; D is undetermined. The CDR3 length is 17 residues. Germline loops: CDR1 LGHDT, CDR2 YNNKEL (reference sequence). The V end lost 0 bases, the J end lost 0 bases, and 12 bases lay between the germline ends. This CDR3 is CASSQEPQNDSGNTIYF. The CDR3 DNA is TGTGCCAGCAGCCAAGAACCACAAAACGACTCTGGAAACACCATATATTTT.

The gene calls are TRBV7-2 and TRBJ2-5, with D hard to call. This CDR3 is built from 13 residues. Germline lookup yields CDR1 SGHTA and CDR2 FQGNSA. V lost 1 base to trimming and J lost 4 bases, with 7 bases between them. CDR3 bases: TGTGCCAGCAGCTTAGACTTTGGAGAGACCCAGTACTTC. Encoded protein: CASSLDFGETQYF.

The V and J genes are TRBV6-5 and TRBJ1-1; 7 bases are a match to TRBD1. The CDR3 spans 16 residues. Germline CDR1 reads MNHEY; CDR2 reads SVGAGI. V lost 4 bases, J lost 1 base, and 9 bases stayed unmatched. The CDR3 DNA is TGTGCCAGCAGTTCTCCTCGAGGGACAGCGAACACTGAAGCTTTCTTT. The encoded protein is CASSSPRGTANTEAFF.

The rearrangement joins TRBV14 to TRBJ1-1, with D unclear. The germline V gene encodes CDR1 SGHDN and CDR2 FVKESK. This CDR3 region has 12 residues. Trimming shortened V by 0 bases and J by 7 bases, and 6 bases separated the two germline ends. CDR3 in amino acids: CASSQDRSEAFF. In nucleotides, the CDR3 is TGTGCCAGCAGCCAAGATCGCAGTGAAGCTTTCTTT.

The chain recombines TRBV6-4 with TRBJ1-5; 8 positions match TRBD1. The junction had 26 bases not matched to a gene; V was cut back by 11 bases and J by 5 bases. Germline-derived CDR1 and CDR2 are MRHNA and SNTAGT. The CDR3 contains 19 residues. The CDR3 spells CAGPWRQGISYIGDQPQHF. CDR3 coding DNA: TGTGCCGGCCCCTGGCGACAGGGGATTTCTTACATTGGGGATCAGCCCCAGCATTTT.

This chain connects TRBV29-1 to TRBJ2-7; 8 bases line up with TRBD1. There are 12 residues in the CDR3. Trimming cost V 4 bases and J 6 bases; bases outside gene matches: 5. Germline CDR1 and CDR2: SQVTM and ANQGSEA. CDR3 in amino acids: CSVARQGLEQYF. CDR3 sequence (DNA): TGCAGCGTTGCGCGACAGGGGCTCGAGCAGTACTTC.

This sequence joins TRBV28 and TRBJ1-2; TRBD1 aligns across 9 bases. V was pared by 2 bases and J by 4 bases, with 14 bases of the junction left unmatched. Per germline, CDR1 MDHEN and CDR2 SYDVKM. The CDR3 has 18 residues. The CDR3 loop is CASSLGTGRPSALYGYTF. The CDR3 DNA sequence: TGTGCCAGCAGTTTAGGGACAGGGAGGCCCTCGGCCCTCTATGGCTACACCTTC.

The chain links TRBV5-1 to TRBJ2-1; no clear D gene. This CDR3 has 16 residues. CDR1 and CDR2 from the germline V gene are SGHRS and YFSETQ. The ends were cut back, 0 bases at V and 0 bases at J, with 10 bases in the middle. DNA for the CDR3: TGCGCCAGCAGCTTGGAGGCGGTGGGCTCCTACAATGAGCAGTTCTTC. It yields the protein CASSLEAVGSYNEQFF.

CDR3 sequence (DNA): TGTGCCTGGACTTTACAGGGATTTGGCTACACCTTC. Translating gives CAWTLQGFGYTF. J is TRBJ1-2 and V is TRBV30; maybe TRBD1 (6 bases). V was trimmed by 4 bases and J by 7 bases, leaving 13 bases between them. This CDR3 is built from 12 residues. Germline lookup yields CDR1 GTSNPN and CDR2 SVGIG (reference sequence).

The gene calls are TRBV3-1 (or the pseudogene TRBV3-2) and TRBJ1-1; no clear D gene. The CDR3 has 14 residues. Trimming took 3 bases from V and 0 from J, leaving 8 bases between them. Germline CDR1 LGHDT, CDR2 YNNKEL (reference sequence). CDR3 sequence (DNA): TGTGCCAGCAGCCAGATCGGGATGAACACTGAAGCTTTCTTT. Its translation is CASSQIGMNTEAFF.

This clone was observed at least ten times. The chain employs TRBV18 and TRBJ2-1; 9 bases are a match to TRBD1. Germline values: CDR1 KGHSH, CDR2 LQKENI. Germline trimming cut 3 bases from V and 7 bases from J; bases unmatched to any gene: 10. The CDR3 has 16 residues. CDR3 sequence (DNA): TGTGCCAGCTCACCCCCACAGGGGGCGATCGAGAATGAGCAGTTCTTC. Amino acids: CASSPPQGAIENEQFF.

This clone was detected only once. The chain uses TRBV21-1 and TRBJ2-5; the listed D gene, TRBD2, was not tested against the DNA. TRBV21-1 constitutes a pseudogene. The CDR3 runs 14 residues. The CDR3 sequence: CASVNLRGDETQYF. In nucleotides, the CDR3 is TGTGCCAGCGTCAACCTGCGGGGGGATGAGACCCAGTACTTC.